One and the same sample provided the 16 T cell receptor beta chains below, sequenced in a study of beta chain features in type 1 diabetes. Since all of the isolated RNA was reverse transcribed, expressed TCRB transcripts were what got sequenced. Profiling relied on immunoSEQ multiplex PCR, and the TCRdb table lists in-frame clones only, not all of them. The sample consists of some 150,000 clones, around 51% of them appearing once. The sequenced sample was Tregs from blood. The receptors here all came from a young man in good health.

This clone has a handful of counts. This rearrangement joins TRBV18 to TRBJ2-5, with 8 bases lining up with TRBD1. CDR1 KGHSH and CDR2 LQKENI come from the germline V gene. The junction had 2 bases not matched to a gene; V was cut back by 3 bases and J by 2 bases. This CDR3 comprises 14 residues. CDR3 sequence reads: CASSPGTGQETQYF. Written as DNA, the CDR3 is TGTGCCAGCTCACCGGGGACAGGACAAGAGACCCAGTACTTC. Full variable domain (rest looked up from reference TRBV18 and TRBJ2-5): NAGVMQNPRHLVRRRGQEARLRCSPMKGHSHVYWYRQLPEEGLKFMVYLQKENIIDESGMPKERFSAEFPKEGPSILRIQQVVRGDSAAYFCASSPGTGQETQYFGPGTRLLVL.

This clone was observed a handful of times. The chain employs TRBV10-3 and TRBJ2-3; D perhaps matches TRBD2 (5 bases). CDR3 length: 14 residues. CDR1 is ENHRY and CDR2 is SYGVKD in the germline V gene. Trimming took off 3 bases at V and 6 bases at J, with 13 bases between the two ends. The CDR3 DNA sequence: TGTGCCATCAGTGACCTACGGACTGTGGATACGCAGTATTTT. It specifies CAISDLRTVDTQYF.

The rearrangement links TRBV5-1 to TRBJ1-6; TRBD1 matches at 12 bases. The V gene's germline CDR1 is SGHRS and CDR2 YFSETQ. The CDR3 is made up of 17 amino acids. V lost 0 bases to trimming and J lost 10 bases; unmatched junction nucleotides: 8. CDR3 nucleotide sequence: TGCGCCAGCAGCTTGGACTCCGGGACAGGGGGCAGATCACCCCTCCACTTT. As protein: CASSLDSGTGGRSPLHF.

The chain recombines TRBV7-3 with TRBJ1-1; D perhaps matches TRBD1 (6 bases). The germline gives CDR1 SGHTA, CDR2 FQGTGA. This CDR3 contains 14 residues. V lost 5 bases, J lost 5 bases, and 15 bases lay in between. The CDR3 sequence is CASSSLGANTEAFF. CDR3 DNA sequence: TGTGCCAGCAGCAGTCTGGGGGCGAATACTGAAGCTTTCTTT.

This chain connects TRBV7-2 to TRBJ2-5; 7 nucleotides align to TRBD2. With V trimmed by 4 bases and J by 3 bases, 2 bases remained unmatched. Looked up from germline, CDR1 is SGHTA and CDR2 is FQGNSA. CDR3 length: 13 residues. The CDR3 loop reads CASSWTSEETQYF. The CDR3 bases are TGTGCCAGCAGCTGGACTAGTGAAGAGACCCAGTACTTC.

This chain connects TRBV7-9 to TRBJ2-3, with 9 bases lining up with TRBD2. CDR1 is SEHNR, CDR2 FQNEAQ, per germline (reference sequence). The CDR3 totals 17 residues. Trimming at V came to 1 base and at J to 2 bases, leaving 7 bases not matched to a gene. Here the CDR3 reads CASSLGPLAGITDTQYF. In DNA, the CDR3 is TGTGCCAGCAGCTTAGGACCTCTAGCGGGAATCACAGATACGCAGTATTTT.

The chain is built from TRBV7-3 and TRBJ1-2, with D unclear. This CDR3 comprises 13 residues. Germline CDR1 and CDR2: SGHTA and FQGTGA. V was clipped by 5 bases and J by 5 bases, with 12 bases between them. The CDR3 nucleotides are TGTGCCAGCAGCCCTGACATTGGTTATGGCTACACCTTC. Translated: CASSPDIGYGYTF.

The gene calls are TRBV30 and TRBJ1-5; D is unclear. CDR1 is GTSNPN, CDR2 SVGIG, per germline (reference sequence). The V end was cut by 3 bases, the J end by 0 bases, with 6 bases between. The CDR3 totals 13 residues. The CDR3, as DNA: TGTGCCTGGAGCAAAAATAGCAATCAGCCCCAGCATTTT. This codes for CAWSKNSNQPQHF. Supplemented by reference TRBV30 and TRBJ1-5, the full variable domain reads SQTIHQWPATLVQPVGSPLSLECTVEGTSNPNLYWYRQAAGRGLQLLFYSVGIGQISSEVPQNLSASRPQDRQFILSSKKLLLSDSGFYLCAWSKNSNQPQHFGDGTRLSIL.

The chain has TRBV27 and TRBJ2-7; 11 nucleotides agree with TRBD2. Germline lookup yields CDR1 MNHEY and CDR2 SMNVEV (reference sequence). CDR3 length equals 18 residues. V was pared by 4 bases and J by 0 bases, with 11 bases of the junction left unmatched. The CDR3 DNA sequence: TGTGCCAGCAGTTCCGTAGCGGGAGGGGAAAGGAGCTCCTACGAGCAGTACTTC. The encoded protein is CASSSVAGGERSSYEQYF.

The V and J genes are TRBV29-1 and TRBJ1-1, with 10 bases fitting TRBD1. J was trimmed by 1 base and V by 8 bases; bases with no gene match: 7. The CDR3 consists of 14 residues. The V gene's germline CDR1 is SQVTM and CDR2 ANQGSEA. CDR3 coding DNA: TGCAGCTATAGGGACAGGGGATGGAACACTGAAGCTTTCTTT. Its translation: CSYRDRGWNTEAFF.

In this sample, this clone turned up once. This chain connects TRBV7-3 to TRBJ2-7; 9 bases are a match to TRBD2. The trim removed 2 bases at V and 4 bases at J, leaving 3 bases unmatched. The CDR3 runs to 14 residues. CDR1 is SGHTA, CDR2 FQGTGA, per germline. Here the CDR3 reads CASSLAGGTYEQYF. The CDR3 nucleotides read TGTGCCAGCAGCTTAGCGGGAGGGACTTACGAGCAGTACTTC. The full variable domain, with the rest looked up from reference TRBV7-3 and TRBJ2-7, is GAGVSQTPSNKVTEKGKYVELRCDPISGHTALYWYRQSLGQGPEFLIYFQGTGAADDSGLPNDRFFAVRPEGSVSTLKIQRTERGDSAVYLCASSLAGGTYEQYFGPGTRLTVT.

The chain links TRBV19 to TRBJ1-2; D gene uncertain. The CDR3 length is 13 residues. V was clipped by 3 bases and J by 3 bases, with 8 bases between them. Germline values: CDR1 LNHDA, CDR2 SQIVND (reference sequence). In DNA, the CDR3 is TGTGCCAGTAGTATGTTCCGGGACTATGGCTACACCTTC. Encoded protein: CASSMFRDYGYTF.

The rearrangement uses TRBV9 and TRBJ1-4, with D perhaps matching TRBD1 (6 bases). Between the trimmed V and J ends, which lost 5 bases and 6 bases, there was a span of 14 bases. The CDR3 spans 14 residues. Looked up from germline, CDR1 is SGDLS and CDR2 is YYNGEE. For the CDR3, the DNA is TGTGCCAGCAGTTCACAGGGAGGGTATGAAAAACTGTTTTTT. This translates into CASSSQGGYEKLFF.

The CDR3 DNA reads as TGTGCCAGCAGCTTAGCGGGCACTGAAGCTTTCTTT. It codes for CASSLAGTEAFF. The J gene is TRBJ1-1, the V gene TRBV11-3; D uncertain. The CDR3 loop spans 12 amino acids. Germline values: CDR1 SGHNT, CDR2 YENEEA. Deletions cut 1 base from V and 4 bases from J, with 4 bases between.

The CDR3 coding sequence is TGTGCCAGCCGACGGCTCCAGGCAGGGGATGGAGCTTTCTTT. Its translation: CASRRLQAGDGAFF. The gene calls are TRBV18 and TRBJ1-1, with TRBD1 as a possible D gene (6 bases). Germline CDR1 reads KGHSH; CDR2 reads LQKENI. The CDR3 runs 14 residues. V was shortened by 8 bases and J by 10 bases, with 23 bases between the two germline ends.

The chain combines TRBV7-9 with TRBJ1-6; a weak D match, TRBD1 (6 bases). Trimming pared 5 bases from V and 10 bases from J, leaving 24 bases between. This CDR3 region has 17 residues. From germline, CDR1 is SEHNR and CDR2 FQNEAQ (reference sequence). The CDR3 sequence is CASSPHTNTGRNSPLHF. The CDR3 DNA sequence: TGTGCCAGCAGCCCCCACACGAATACAGGGCGAAACTCACCCCTCCACTTT.